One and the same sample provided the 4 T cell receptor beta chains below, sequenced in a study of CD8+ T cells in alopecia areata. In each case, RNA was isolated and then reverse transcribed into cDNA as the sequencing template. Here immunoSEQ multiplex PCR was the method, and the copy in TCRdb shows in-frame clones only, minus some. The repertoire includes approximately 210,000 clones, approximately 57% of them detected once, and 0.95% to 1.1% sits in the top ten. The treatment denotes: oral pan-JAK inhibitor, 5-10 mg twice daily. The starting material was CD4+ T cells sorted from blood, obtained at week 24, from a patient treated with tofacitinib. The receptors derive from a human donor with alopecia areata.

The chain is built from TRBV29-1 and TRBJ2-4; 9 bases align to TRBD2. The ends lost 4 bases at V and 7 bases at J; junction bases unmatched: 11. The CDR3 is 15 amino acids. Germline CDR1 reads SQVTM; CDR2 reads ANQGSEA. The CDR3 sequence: CSVAAGAGGSNIQYF. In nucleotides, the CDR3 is TGCAGCGTTGCCGCCGGAGCGGGGGGTAGTAACATTCAGTACTTC.

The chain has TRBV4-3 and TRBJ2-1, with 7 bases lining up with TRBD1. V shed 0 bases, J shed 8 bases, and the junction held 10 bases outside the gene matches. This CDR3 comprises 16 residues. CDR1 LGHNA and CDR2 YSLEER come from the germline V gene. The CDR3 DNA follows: TGCGCCAGCAGCCAAGATGGACAGGCCCTAGGGGATGAGCAGTTCTTC. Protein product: CASSQDGQALGDEQFF.

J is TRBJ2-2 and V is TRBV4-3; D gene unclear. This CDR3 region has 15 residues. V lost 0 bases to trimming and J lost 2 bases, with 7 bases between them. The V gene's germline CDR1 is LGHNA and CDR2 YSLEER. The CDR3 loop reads CASSQEIVNTGELFF. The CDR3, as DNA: TGCGCCAGCAGCCAAGAAATTGTCAACACCGGGGAGCTGTTTTTT.

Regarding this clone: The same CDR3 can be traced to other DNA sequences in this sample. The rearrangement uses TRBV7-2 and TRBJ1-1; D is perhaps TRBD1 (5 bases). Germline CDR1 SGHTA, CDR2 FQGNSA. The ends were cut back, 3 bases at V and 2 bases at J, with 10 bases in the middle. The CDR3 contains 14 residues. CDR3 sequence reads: CASSFSGDNTEAFF. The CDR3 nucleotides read TGTGCCAGCAGCTTTTCGGGGGATAACACTGAAGCTTTCTTT.